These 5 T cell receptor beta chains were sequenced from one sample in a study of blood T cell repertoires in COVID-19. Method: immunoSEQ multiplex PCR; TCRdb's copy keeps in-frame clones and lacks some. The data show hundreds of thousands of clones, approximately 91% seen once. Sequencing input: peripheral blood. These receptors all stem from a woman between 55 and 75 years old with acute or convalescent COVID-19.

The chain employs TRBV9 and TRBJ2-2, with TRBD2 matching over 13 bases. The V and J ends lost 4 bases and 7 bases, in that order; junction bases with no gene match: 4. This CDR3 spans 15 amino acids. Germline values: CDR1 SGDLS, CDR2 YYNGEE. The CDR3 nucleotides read TGTGCCAGCAGCTCCCGACTAGCGGGAGGCGGGGAGCTGTTTTTT. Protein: CASSSRLAGGGELFF.

This chain's CDR3 is CSVGEGRNEKLFF. CDR3 nucleotide sequence: TGCAGCGTTGGAGAAGGGAGGAATGAAAAACTGTTTTTT. The chain joins TRBV29-1 to TRBJ1-4; no clear D gene. The V end lost 4 bases, the J end lost 5 bases, and 11 bases lay between the germline ends. Germline assignment: CDR1 SQVTM and CDR2 ANQGSEA. The CDR3 is 13 amino acids.

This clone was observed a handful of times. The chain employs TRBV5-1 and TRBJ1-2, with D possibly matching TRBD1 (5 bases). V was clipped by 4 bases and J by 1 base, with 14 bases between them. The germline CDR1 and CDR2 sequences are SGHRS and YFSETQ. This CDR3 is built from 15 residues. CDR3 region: CASSPSGVVNYGYTF. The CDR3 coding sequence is TGCGCCAGCAGCCCCTCGGGGGTGGTTAACTATGGCTACACCTTC.

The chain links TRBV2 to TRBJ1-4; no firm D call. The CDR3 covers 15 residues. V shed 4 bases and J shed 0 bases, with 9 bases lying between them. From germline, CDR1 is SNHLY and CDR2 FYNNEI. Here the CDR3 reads CASSGLVATNEKLFF. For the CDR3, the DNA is TGTGCCAGCAGTGGTTTAGTTGCAACTAATGAAAAACTGTTTTTT. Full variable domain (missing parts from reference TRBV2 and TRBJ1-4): EPEVTQTPSHQVTQMGQEVILRCVPISNHLYFYWYRQILGQKVEFLVSFYNNEISEKSEIFDDQFSVERPDGSNFTLKIRSTKLEDSAMYFCASSGLVATNEKLFFGSGTQLSVL.

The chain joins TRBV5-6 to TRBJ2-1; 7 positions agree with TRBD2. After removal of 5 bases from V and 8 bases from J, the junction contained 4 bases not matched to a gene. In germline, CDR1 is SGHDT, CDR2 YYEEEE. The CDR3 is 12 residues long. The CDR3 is CASSSLAYEQFF. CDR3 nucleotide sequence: TGTGCCAGCAGTTCACTAGCGTATGAGCAGTTCTTC.